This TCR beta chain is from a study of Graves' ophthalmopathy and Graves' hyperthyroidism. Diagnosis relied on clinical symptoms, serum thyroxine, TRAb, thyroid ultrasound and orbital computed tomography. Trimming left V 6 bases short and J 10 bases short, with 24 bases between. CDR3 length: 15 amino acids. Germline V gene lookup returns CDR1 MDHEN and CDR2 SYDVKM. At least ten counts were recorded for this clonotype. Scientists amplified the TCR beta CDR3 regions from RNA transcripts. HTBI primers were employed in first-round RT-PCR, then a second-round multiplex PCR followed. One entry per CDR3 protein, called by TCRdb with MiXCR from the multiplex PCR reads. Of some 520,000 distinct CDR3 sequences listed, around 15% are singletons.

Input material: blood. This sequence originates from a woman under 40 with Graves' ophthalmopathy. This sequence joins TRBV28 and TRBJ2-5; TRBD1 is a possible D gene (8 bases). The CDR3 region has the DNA TGTGCCAGCAGAGAACAGGGGGGGCATCAAGAGGGCCAGTACTTC. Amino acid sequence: CASREQGGHQEGQYF.